The 22 T cell receptor beta chains listed next were all sequenced from one sample in a study of read filtering for tumor transcriptome and immune sequencing. The library was built from about 400 ng RNA with molecular barcoded adaptors for alpha/delta and beta/gamma chains. TCRdb redid the calling of the reads with MiXCR, one entry per CDR3 protein. The table records roughly 69,000 distinct CDR3 sequences, approximately 15% of them present only once. Input material: a population of CD138-negative cells sorted from bone marrow. The receptors here all came from a donor aged 40 or over with multiple myeloma.

This clonotype was counted at least ten times. The gene calls are TRBV19 and TRBJ2-5; a possible D gene is TRBD1 (6 bases). In germline, CDR1 is LNHDA, CDR2 SQIVND (reference sequence). V lost 5 bases and J lost 4, with 14 bases in between. CDR3 length equals 14 residues. This CDR3 reads CASSSPRGRETQYF. The CDR3 DNA sequence: TGTGCCAGTAGTTCTCCCAGGGGCCGAGAGACCCAGTACTTC.

In its sample, this clonotype was seen a few times. The rearrangement uses TRBV6-1 and TRBJ2-7; D tentatively reads TRBD1 or TRBD2 (5 bases each). The ends were cut back, 6 bases at V and 4 bases at J, with 10 bases in the middle. Germline CDR1 reads MNHNS; CDR2 reads SASEGT. This CDR3 contains 12 residues. The CDR3 reads CASSAGGYEQYF. The CDR3, as DNA: TGTGCCAGCAGCGCTGGGGGTTACGAGCAGTACTTC.

This clonotype was seen many times. This chain connects TRBV7-9 to TRBJ2-7; 8 bases are shared with TRBD1. The CDR3 has 14 amino acids. Germline V gene lookup returns CDR1 SEHNR and CDR2 FQNEAQ (reference sequence). V dropped 4 bases and J dropped 1; count of bases not matched to a gene: 3. The CDR3 bases are TGTGCCAGCAGCTCCCGACAGGGGTCCTACGAGCAGTACTTC. Translated, it gives CASSSRQGSYEQYF.

The sample holds many counts of this clonotype. The chain has TRBV27 and TRBJ2-6; D perhaps matches TRBD1 (6 bases). The V gene lost 1 base and the J gene lost 0 bases, with 13 bases spanning the gap. CDR1 is MNHEY and CDR2 is SMNVEV in the germline V gene (reference sequence). The CDR3 length is 18 residues. CDR3 amino acids: CASSLFQGLHSGANVLTF. The CDR3 DNA follows: TGTGCCAGCAGTTTATTCCAGGGGCTCCACTCTGGGGCCAACGTCCTGACTTTC.

V usage is TRBV27 and J usage is TRBJ2-3; 10 nucleotides align to TRBD2. The CDR3 runs 16 residues. Germline V lookup: CDR1 MNHEY, CDR2 SMNVEV (reference sequence). The V segment lost 6 bases and the J segment 4 bases; nucleotides outside the gene matches: 10. The CDR3 here is CASRFLLAGEPDTQYF. DNA for the CDR3: TGTGCCAGCAGGTTCCTGCTAGCGGGAGAGCCAGATACGCAGTATTTT.

This clonotype was counted at least ten times. The J gene is TRBJ2-1, the V gene TRBV29-1, with a weak D call TRBD1 (6 bases). CDR1 is SQVTM, CDR2 ANQGSEA, per germline. The CDR3 sequence is 12 residues long. With 5 bases removed from V and 4 bases from J, the gap between germline ends came to 9 bases. The DNA of the CDR3 is TGCAGCGTTCGTCAGGGGTACAATGAGCAGTTCTTC. Translating it yields CSVRQGYNEQFF.

This clonotype was found many times. The J gene is TRBJ2-1, the V gene TRBV5-6; weak D call: TRBD1 (5 bases). Germline V gene lookup returns CDR1 SGHDT and CDR2 YYEEEE. V lost 4 bases and J 0 bases, leaving 17 bases between the germline ends. There are 17 residues in the CDR3. CDR3 protein: CASSPPRTSSSYNEQFF. The CDR3, as DNA: TGTGCCAGCAGCCCCCCTAGGACATCCAGCTCCTACAATGAGCAGTTCTTC.

This clonotype was counted ten times or more. The chain joins TRBV5-1 to TRBJ2-1, with a possible D match to TRBD2 (6 bases). CDR3 length: 15 residues. With 1 base removed from V and 2 bases from J, the gap between germline ends came to 10 bases. Germline assignment: CDR1 SGHRS and CDR2 YFSETQ. CDR3: CASSLYTGAYNEQFF. The CDR3 DNA follows: TGCGCCAGCAGCTTGTATACGGGAGCCTACAATGAGCAGTTCTTC.

This clonotype appeared many times. V is TRBV5-8 and J is TRBJ1-5, with D hard to call. Germline V gives CDR1 SGHTS, CDR2 YDEGEE. CDR3 length: 17 amino acids. The V end lost 3 bases, the J end lost 4 bases, and 20 bases lay between the germline ends. The CDR3 protein is CASSSRTAVVPNQPQHF. CDR3 bases: TGTGCCAGCAGCTCGAGGACGGCGGTCGTACCTAATCAGCCCCAGCATTTT.

This clonotype was detected ten times or more. The rearrangement uses TRBV9 and TRBJ2-2, with D unresolved. Trimming shortened V by 4 bases and J by 1 base, and 5 bases separated the two germline ends. Germline CDR1 and CDR2: SGDLS and YYNGEE. The CDR3 sequence is 13 residues long. CDR3 nucleotides: TGTGCCAGCAGCTCAGGGAACACCGGGGAGCTGTTTTTT. Its protein is CASSSGNTGELFF.

Concerning this clonotype: Relative to the germline gene, one junction end is altered; a read error may explain this. The chain employs TRBV11-2 and TRBJ2-1; 7 bases agree with TRBD2. The germline V gene has CDR1 SGHAT and CDR2 FQNNGV. The CDR3 length is 15 residues. CDR3: CASSFLSGVYNGQFF. For the CDR3, the DNA is TGTGCCAGCAGCTTTCTGAGCGGGGTTTATAATGGGCAGTTCTTC.

This clonotype showed up many times. The rearrangement uses TRBV14 and TRBJ2-1; 9 nucleotides agree with TRBD2. From germline, CDR1 is SGHDN and CDR2 FVKESK. J gave up 3 bases and V 4 bases, and 13 bases lay outside the gene matches. The CDR3 is 18 amino acids. CDR3 DNA: TGTGCCAGCAGCCCCCGTTTACCTAGCGGGAAGCTCTACAATGAGCAGTTCTTC. It encodes CASSPRLPSGKLYNEQFF.

For this clonotype: With a much larger clone just one base away, this may be a read error. The chain joins TRBV28 to TRBJ2-5, with D tentatively TRBD1 or TRBD2 (5 bases each). The CDR3 runs to 14 residues. V dropped 8 bases and J dropped 5 bases, with 18 bases sitting between them. The germline CDR1 and CDR2 sequences are MDHEN and SYDVKM. CDR3 in amino acids: CASGSNRDEETQYF. CDR3 sequence (DNA): TGTGCCAGCGGTTCCAATCGGGACGAGGAGACCCAGTACTTC.

This clonotype has a count of ten or more. The gene calls are TRBV7-6 and TRBJ1-1; TRBD1 aligns across 7 bases. The germline V gene has CDR1 SGHVS and CDR2 FNYEAQ. The CDR3 has 16 residues. The V segment lost 1 base and the J segment 2 bases; nucleotides outside the gene matches: 7. The CDR3 is CASSLGPGGGNTEAFF. The CDR3, as DNA: TGTGCCAGCAGCTTAGGTCCAGGGGGAGGAAACACTGAAGCTTTCTTT.

This clonotype was seen a few times. The chain carries TRBV7-9 and TRBJ1-3, with D perhaps matching TRBD1 (5 bases). Germline lookup yields CDR1 SEHNR and CDR2 FQNEAQ (reference sequence). Deletions cut 3 bases from V and 3 bases from J, with 9 bases between. CDR3 length: 14 amino acids. The CDR3 loop reads CASSFLRGGNTIYF. For the CDR3, the DNA is TGTGCCAGCAGCTTTCTGAGGGGTGGAAACACCATATATTTT.

This chain joins TRBV6-1 and TRBJ2-5, with D perhaps TRBD2 (7 bases). The germline V and J ends were trimmed by 0 bases and 11 bases, with 25 bases remaining between them. CDR1 is MNHNS, CDR2 SASEGT, per germline. This CDR3 is 17 amino acids long. The CDR3 nucleotides read TGTGCCAGCAGTGAAGCGATGACGGGACTCCCCCGGGGGGCTCAGTACTTC. Amino acid sequence: CASSEAMTGLPRGAQYF.

In this sample, this clonotype turned up many times. This chain connects TRBV6-5 to TRBJ2-7, with D possibly TRBD2 on 7 matching bases. Germline V CDR1 and CDR2: MNHEY, SVGAGI. Trimming took off 0 bases at V and 3 bases at J, with 12 bases between the two ends. The CDR3 is made up of 15 amino acids. CDR3 sequence (DNA): TGTGCCAGCAGTTACTCAGGGGGGGGCAACTACGAGCAGTACTTC. It is translated as CASSYSGGGNYEQYF.

In the case of this clonotype: A much larger clonotype is one base distant, so this may be a read error. The rearrangement links TRBV28 to TRBJ2-5, with TRBD2 matching over 8 bases. The CDR3 sequence is 11 residues long. Trimming at V came to 7 bases and at J to 9 bases, leaving 4 bases not matched to a gene. CDR1 and CDR2 (germline): MDHEN, SYDVKM. CDR3 residues: CASKREKAQYF. The CDR3 DNA sequence: TGTGCCAGCAAGCGGGAGAAGGCCCAGTACTTC.

The table lists this clonotype with many counts. The chain is built from TRBV7-2 and TRBJ1-5; tentative D call: TRBD1 (5 bases). Trimming stripped 1 base from V and 3 bases from J, with 10 bases between. This CDR3 comprises 15 residues. CDR1 SGHTA and CDR2 FQGNSA come from the germline V gene. CDR3 protein: CASSLEGLANQPQHF. DNA for the CDR3: TGTGCCAGCAGCTTAGAGGGGCTAGCCAATCAGCCCCAGCATTTT.

The chain joins TRBV6-1 to TRBJ2-3; 11 bases are a match to TRBD1. This CDR3 has 13 residues. V shed 10 bases, J shed 3 bases, and the junction held 3 bases outside the gene matches. Germline CDR1 reads MNHNS; CDR2 reads SASEGT. This CDR3 is CATGDRGTDTQYF. The CDR3 nucleotides are TGTGCCACCGGGGACAGGGGGACAGATACGCAGTATTTT.

This clonotype was observed a few times. Only one base separates this from a far larger clonotype, so it likely reflects a read error. The chain has TRBV7-8 and TRBJ2-1; D is perhaps TRBD1 (7 bases). The CDR3 sequence is 17 residues long. The germline gives CDR1 SGHVS, CDR2 FQNEAQ. CDR3 loop: CASSPTEGAGGYNGQFF. In DNA, the CDR3 is TGTGCCAGCAGCCCAACCGAGGGGGCAGGGGGGTACAATGGGCAGTTCTTC.

The V and J genes are TRBV5-1 and TRBJ2-1; TRBD2 agrees at 12 bases. CDR1 and CDR2 (germline): SGHRS, YFSETQ. The CDR3 consists of 15 residues. The junction had 2 bases not matched to a gene; V was cut back by 1 base and J by 6 bases. The CDR3 loop reads CASSLTSGRINEQFF. CDR3 coding DNA: TGCGCCAGCAGCTTGACTAGCGGGAGGATCAATGAGCAGTTCTTC.